The next 28 T cell receptor beta chains were all read from a single sample in a study of blood T cell repertoires in COVID-19. Only in-frame clones appear in the TCRdb table, and some are missing; sequencing was by immunoSEQ multiplex PCR. The sample includes some 100,000 clones, 80% to 95% seen only once; the top ten take roughly 0.97%. The specimen was peripheral blood. Source of these receptors: a man in his sixties with acute or convalescent COVID-19.

The V and J genes are TRBV2 and TRBJ2-1, with a weak D call TRBD1 (6 bases). This CDR3 contains 13 residues. Germline lookup yields CDR1 SNHLY and CDR2 FYNNEI. V lost 7 bases and J lost 2, with 9 bases in between. In DNA form, the CDR3 reads TGTGCCAGCATGGCAGGGGCCTACAATGAGCAGTTCTTC. This gives the protein CASMAGAYNEQFF.

The V gene is TRBV6-5, the J gene TRBJ1-1; D perhaps matches TRBD1 (6 bases). This CDR3 comprises 14 residues. Germline CDR1 is MNHEY and CDR2 is SVGAGI. V was trimmed by 2 bases and J by 5 bases, leaving 12 bases between them. CDR3 protein: CASSYRTAETEAFF. The CDR3 coding sequence is TGTGCCAGCAGTTACAGGACAGCGGAGACTGAAGCTTTCTTT.

The chain combines TRBV19 with TRBJ2-3; D unclear. Between the trimmed V and J ends, which lost 5 bases and 1 base, there was a span of 10 bases. Germline CDR1 LNHDA, CDR2 SQIVND (reference sequence). CDR3 length: 14 amino acids. Here the CDR3 DNA reads TGTGCCAGTAGTCGGCAGGCACGCACAGATACGCAGTATTTT. This gives the protein CASSRQARTDTQYF.

This rearrangement joins TRBV2 to TRBJ1-2; 8 nucleotides agree with TRBD1. Germline V gene lookup returns CDR1 SNHLY and CDR2 FYNNEI. This CDR3 spans 16 amino acids. The V and J ends lost 2 bases and 3 bases, in that order; junction bases with no gene match: 8. The CDR3: CASSETLATGDYGYTF. CDR3 in DNA: TGTGCCAGCAGTGAAACGCTGGCGACAGGGGACTATGGCTACACCTTC.

This sequence joins TRBV7-2 and TRBJ1-1; D call uncertain. CDR3 length equals 13 residues. The germline gives CDR1 SGHTA, CDR2 FQGNSA. Trimming stripped 1 base from V and 1 base from J, with 4 bases between. CDR3 nucleotide sequence: TGTGCCAGCAGCTTAGGGAGGAACACTGAAGCTTTCTTT. The encoded protein is CASSLGRNTEAFF.

The chain couples TRBV6-5 to TRBJ2-7, with 9 bases aligning to TRBD1. Germline V gives CDR1 MNHEY, CDR2 SVGAGI. Trimming removed 7 bases from V and 2 bases from J; junction bases left unmatched: 9. The CDR3 extends over 15 amino acids. CDR3 coding DNA: TGTGCCAGCAAAAGGACAGGGGAGGGAACCTACGAGCAGTACGTC. It codes for CASKRTGEGTYEQYV.

This clone was counted only a few times. The V gene is TRBV5-1, the J gene TRBJ2-7; TRBD2 matches at 9 bases. V was clipped by 0 bases and J by 0 bases; unmatched bases: 10. This CDR3 contains 18 residues. In germline, CDR1 is SGHRS, CDR2 YFSETQ. Written as DNA, the CDR3 is TGCGCCAGCAGCTTGGCCGGCCTAGCGGGAACTCCCTCCTACGAGCAGTACTTC. Its protein product is CASSLAGLAGTPSYEQYF.

The chain has TRBV27 and TRBJ1-2; unclear D gene. Deletions cut 4 bases from V and 8 bases from J, with 14 bases between. There are 13 residues in the CDR3. Germline values: CDR1 MNHEY, CDR2 SMNVEV (reference sequence). CDR3 bases: TGTGCCAGCAGTTCTATAACGGGGTACGGCTACACCTTC. Residues: CASSSITGYGYTF.

V is TRBV7-9 and J is TRBJ1-1; TRBD1 is a possible D gene (6 bases). Germline CDR1 SEHNR, CDR2 FQNEAQ (reference sequence). Trimming left V 5 bases short and J 6 bases short, with 19 bases between. This CDR3 has 15 residues. CDR3 protein: CASSQSRGGISEAFF. The CDR3 bases are TGTGCCAGCAGCCAGAGCAGGGGTGGTATTTCTGAAGCTTTCTTT.

The chain combines TRBV5-1 with TRBJ2-7; 7 bases line up with TRBD2. Looked up from germline, CDR1 is SGHRS and CDR2 is YFSETQ. This CDR3 is built from 15 residues. The V gene end was trimmed by 3 bases and the J gene end by 3 bases; junction bases not matched to a gene: 9. CDR3: CASSSSGGHHYEQYF. CDR3 DNA: TGCGCCAGCAGCTCTAGCGGAGGCCACCACTACGAGCAGTACTTC.

This chain connects TRBV5-4 to TRBJ2-3; D is possibly TRBD2 (5 bases). The CDR3 is 13 residues long. CDR1 SGHNT and CDR2 YYREEE come from the germline V gene (reference sequence). V was trimmed by 2 bases and J by 5 bases, leaving 9 bases between them. The chain's CDR3 is CASSFLGEDTQYF. CDR3 bases: TGTGCCAGCAGCTTCTTGGGAGAAGATACGCAGTATTTT.

The chain combines TRBV3-1 (or the pseudogene TRBV3-2) with TRBJ2-7; TRBD1 matches at 7 bases. Germline CDR1 and CDR2: LGHDT and YNNKEL (reference sequence). The length of the CDR3 is 15 residues. V trimming: 3 bases; J trimming: 3 bases; junction bases outside the gene matches: 8. The CDR3 DNA reads as TGTGCCAGCAGCCATTCCCCGGGACAGCTCTACGAGCAGTACGTC. Protein sequence: CASSHSPGQLYEQYV.

V and J are TRBV5-8 and TRBJ1-2, with 8 positions matching TRBD1. The CDR3 extends over 15 amino acids. CDR1 is SGHTS, CDR2 YDEGEE, per germline. With 4 bases clipped from V and 2 bases from J, the junction kept 7 bases outside the gene matches. The CDR3 loop is CASSLGQGGNYGYTF. Written as DNA, the CDR3 is TGTGCCAGCAGCCTTGGACAGGGAGGAAACTATGGCTACACCTTC.

Regarding this clone: The sample holds other DNA sequences that translate to the same CDR3. In DNA form, the CDR3 reads TGTGCCAGCAGCGTCGATCCCGGGGATCCCTATGGCTACACCTTC. Its translation is CASSVDPGDPYGYTF. The rearrangement joins TRBV9 to TRBJ1-2, with no clear D. Germline V lookup: CDR1 SGDLS, CDR2 YYNGEE. Trimming stripped 2 bases from V and 4 bases from J, with 15 bases between. This CDR3 is built from 15 residues.

The genes are TRBV30 and TRBJ1-4; possible D gene TRBD1, 6 bases. The length of the CDR3 is 14 residues. The germline V gene has CDR1 GTSNPN and CDR2 SVGIG (reference sequence). The V gene lost 4 bases and the J gene lost 10 bases, with 19 bases spanning the gap. The DNA for the CDR3 is TGTGCCTGGACCCCCAGGGGCCGGGATGCAAAACTGTTTTTT. Its protein is CAWTPRGRDAKLFF.

The J gene is TRBJ2-5, the V gene TRBV6-1, with 9 bases identical to TRBD2. The V and J ends lost 4 bases and 5 bases, in that order; junction bases with no gene match: 14. Germline assignment: CDR1 MNHNS and CDR2 SASEGT. The CDR3 consists of 17 residues. The CDR3 bases are TGTGCCAGCAGTGCATTATTAGCGGGAGTGGGGGGGGAGACCCAGTACTTC. As protein: CASSALLAGVGGETQYF.

The chain joins TRBV29-1 to TRBJ1-2, with 9 bases identical to TRBD1. The V gene end was trimmed by 7 bases and the J gene end by 6 bases; junction bases not matched to a gene: 6. The CDR3 is 12 residues long. Germline assignment: CDR1 SQVTM and CDR2 ANQGSEA. The CDR3 coding sequence is TGCAGCGCTGGACAGGGGTGGGATGGCTACACCTTC. It specifies CSAGQGWDGYTF.

The rearrangement joins TRBV5-5 to TRBJ1-5; 7 nucleotides match TRBD1. V gave up 4 bases and J gave up 3 bases; unmatched junction bases: 7. Germline lookup yields CDR1 SGHKS and CDR2 YYEKEE (reference sequence). The CDR3 contains 15 residues. CDR3 in amino acids: CASSPETGNNQPQHF. The CDR3 bases are TGTGCCAGCAGCCCTGAGACAGGGAACAATCAGCCCCAGCATTTT.

The chain links TRBV19 to TRBJ1-1; D gene ambiguous. Germline V gene sequence: CDR1 LNHDA, CDR2 SQIVND (reference sequence). CDR3 length: 12 amino acids. Trimming shortened V by 4 bases and J by 7 bases, and 10 bases separated the two germline ends. CDR3 nucleotide sequence: TGTGCCAGTAGTACCAGCGACCGTGAAGCTTTCTTT. This translates into CASSTSDREAFF.

This clone was counted once. The chain has TRBV7-9 and TRBJ1-2, with D unclear. This CDR3 comprises 12 residues. Germline assignment: CDR1 SEHNR and CDR2 FQNEAQ (reference sequence). Trimming took 7 bases from V and 10 from J, leaving 16 bases between them. The CDR3 reads CASTRRRPHYTF. CDR3 DNA: TGTGCCAGCACCCGACGCAGGCCCCACTACACCTTC.

This clone was picked up one time. The V call is TRBV11-2, the J call TRBJ2-7; 11 nucleotides align to TRBD2. V lost 4 bases, J lost 3 bases, and 11 bases stayed unmatched. Per germline, CDR1 SGHAT and CDR2 FQNNGV. This CDR3 is built from 17 residues. The CDR3 loop is CASSSFLSGRAVYEQYF. CDR3 coding DNA: TGTGCCAGCAGCTCCTTTCTTAGCGGGAGGGCCGTCTACGAGCAGTACTTC.

The table lists this clone with a count of one. Other DNA sequences in the same sample also yield this CDR3. This chain connects TRBV5-1 to TRBJ1-2; 7 bases line up with TRBD1. The ends lost 5 bases at V and 0 bases at J; junction bases unmatched: 4. CDR1 is SGHRS, CDR2 YFSETQ, per germline. This CDR3 is 14 amino acids long. CDR3: CASSLDRANYGYTF. CDR3 bases: TGCGCCAGCAGTTTAGACAGGGCTAACTATGGCTACACCTTC.

The chain combines TRBV28 with TRBJ2-2; 14 bases align to TRBD2. CDR1 MDHEN and CDR2 SYDVKM come from the germline V gene. With V trimmed by 7 bases and J by 4 bases, 11 bases remained unmatched. The CDR3 consists of 18 residues. Here the CDR3 DNA reads TGTGCCAGCAACCTCCCGGGGACTAGCGGGAGTAGCACCGGGGAGCTGTTTTTT. Its translation: CASNLPGTSGSSTGELFF.

This chain joins TRBV5-4 and TRBJ2-1; D might be TRBD2 (5 bases). This CDR3 is 15 amino acids long. The V and J ends lost 0 bases and 4 bases respectively, with 11 bases between them. Germline V gene sequence: CDR1 SGHNT, CDR2 YYREEE (reference sequence). The CDR3 DNA reads as TGTGCCAGCAGCTTGGAAAGCGGAACTTACAATGAGCAGTTCTTC. This codes for CASSLESGTYNEQFF.

This chain connects TRBV7-6 to TRBJ2-3; TRBD2 agrees at 8 bases. The CDR3 has 16 amino acids. Germline CDR1 is SGHVS and CDR2 is FNYEAQ. V dropped 0 bases and J dropped 2; count of bases not matched to a gene: 4. This CDR3 reads CASSLAPGGVTDTQYF. CDR3 bases: TGTGCCAGCAGCTTAGCGCCCGGGGGGGTCACAGATACGCAGTATTTT.

The J gene is TRBJ2-1, the V gene TRBV5-1; a weak D match, TRBD1 (7 bases). The ends were cut back, 4 bases at V and 5 bases at J, with 13 bases in the middle. The CDR3 length is 14 residues. The germline gives CDR1 SGHRS, CDR2 YFSETQ. The DNA of the CDR3 is TGCGCCAGCAGCGCGGGACAGAGTCACAATGAGCAGTTCTTC. Its protein is CASSAGQSHNEQFF.

V is TRBV18 and J is TRBJ1-2; 9 nucleotides agree with TRBD1. The V gene's germline CDR1 is KGHSH and CDR2 LQKENI. The junction had 12 bases not matched to a gene; V was cut back by 1 base and J by 0 bases. The CDR3 totals 19 residues. Here the CDR3 reads CASSPRAAGQGSSNYGYTF. For the CDR3, the DNA is TGTGCCAGCTCACCACGAGCCGCGGGACAGGGCTCTTCTAACTATGGCTACACCTTC. Full variable domain (outside the CDR3, taken from reference TRBV18 and TRBJ1-2): NAGVMQNPRHLVRRRGQEARLRCSPMKGHSHVYWYRQLPEEGLKFMVYLQKENIIDESGMPKERFSAEFPKEGPSILRIQQVVRGDSAAYFCASSPRAAGQGSSNYGYTFGSGTRLTVV.

The chain has TRBV5-1 and TRBJ1-4, with D hard to call. CDR3 size: 13 residues. The V end was cut by 8 bases, the J end by 8 bases, with 16 bases between. Germline-derived CDR1 and CDR2 are SGHRS and YFSETQ. CDR3 sequence reads: CASSWGVGEKLFF. The CDR3 region has the DNA TGCGCCAGTTCGTGGGGAGTCGGGGAAAAACTGTTTTTT.